Included here is one T cell receptor beta chain sequence, with context. The antigen is undetermined. The sample originates from a study of cytomegalovirus exposure and HLA in healthy donors. A multiplex PCR was run with 60 Vbeta primers and 13 Jbeta primers. This table comes from immunoSEQ multiplex PCR, and its TCRdb copy is limited to in-frame clones, with some not included. This table holds a few hundred thousand clones, 70% to 80% found once. Study findings and constraints: Association of a missense DCLRE1C variant with TCR beta V- and J-gene trimming was reported in a later analysis.

The V gene lost 1 base and the J gene lost 7 bases, with 14 bases spanning the gap. This CDR3 is built from 15 residues. The V gene's germline CDR1 is SGHTA and CDR2 FQGNSA. Sequencing was performed on PBMCs. This TCR came from a middle-aged man in good health and CMV-seronegative. The V call is TRBV7-2, the J call TRBJ1-5; D is unresolved. This CDR3 is CASSLGPAVGQPQHF. The CDR3 DNA is TGTGCCAGCAGCTTAGGCCCGGCGGTAGGACAGCCCCAGCATTTT.